The 3 T cell receptor beta chains reported below all come from one sample, sequenced in a study of T cell responses to AZD1222 COVID-19 vaccine. Measured with immunoSEQ multiplex PCR; TCRdb has only the in-frame clones, and not every one. The table shows 120,000 to 150,000 clones, with under 95% occurring only once. This sample comprised peripheral blood, obtained on day 0 of AZD1222 vaccination. The receptors here all came from an adult in good health.

The V call is TRBV30, the J call TRBJ1-4; D is undetermined. Germline V lookup: CDR1 GTSNPN, CDR2 SVGIG (reference sequence). The CDR3 loop spans 14 amino acids. The V end lost 0 bases, the J end lost 7 bases, and 12 bases lay between the germline ends. Here the CDR3 DNA reads TGTGCCTGGAGTGTTGGAATTAACAGTGAAAAACTGTTTTTT. This codes for CAWSVGINSEKLFF.

This chain uses TRBV6-5 with TRBJ1-2; TRBD1 matches at 7 bases. The CDR3 length is 14 residues. CDR1 and CDR2 (germline): MNHEY, SVGAGI. Trimming at V came to 9 bases and at J to 6 bases, leaving 13 bases not matched to a gene. This chain's CDR3 is CASRRPTGNHGYTF. The DNA for the CDR3 is TGTGCCAGTCGGCGACCGACAGGGAATCATGGCTACACCTTC.

This clone turned up a few times. The chain has TRBV2 and TRBJ2-7, with TRBD2 identical over 10 bases. V was pared by 8 bases and J by 4 bases, with 8 bases of the junction left unmatched. CDR3 size: 14 residues. Germline lookup yields CDR1 SNHLY and CDR2 FYNNEI. The CDR3 loop reads CASGAGTSVYEQYF. The DNA of the CDR3 is TGTGCCAGCGGGGCCGGGACTAGCGTATACGAGCAGTACTTC. Based on the CDR3 plus reference TRBV2 and TRBJ2-7, the full variable domain is EPEVTQTPSHQVTQMGQEVILRCVPISNHLYFYWYRQILGQKVEFLVSFYNNEISEKSEIFDDQFSVERPDGSNFTLKIRSTKLEDSAMYFCASGAGTSVYEQYFGPGTRLTVT.